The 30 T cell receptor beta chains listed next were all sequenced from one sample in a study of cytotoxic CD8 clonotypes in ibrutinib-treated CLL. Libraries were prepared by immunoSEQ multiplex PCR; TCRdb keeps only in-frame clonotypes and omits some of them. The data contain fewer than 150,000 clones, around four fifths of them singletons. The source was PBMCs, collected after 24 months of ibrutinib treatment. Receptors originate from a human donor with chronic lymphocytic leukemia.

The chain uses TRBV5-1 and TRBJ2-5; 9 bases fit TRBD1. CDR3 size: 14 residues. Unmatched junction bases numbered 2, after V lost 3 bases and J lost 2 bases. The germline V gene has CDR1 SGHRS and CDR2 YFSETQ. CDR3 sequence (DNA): TGCGCCAGCAGCTCGACAGGGGGTCAAGAGACCCAGTACTTC. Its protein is CASSSTGGQETQYF.

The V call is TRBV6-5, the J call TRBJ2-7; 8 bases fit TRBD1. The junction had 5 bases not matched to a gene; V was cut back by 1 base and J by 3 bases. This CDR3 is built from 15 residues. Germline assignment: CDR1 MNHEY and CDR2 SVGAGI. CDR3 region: CASSYFGTGFYEQYF. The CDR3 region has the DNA TGTGCCAGCAGTTACTTCGGGACAGGTTTCTACGAGCAGTACTTC.

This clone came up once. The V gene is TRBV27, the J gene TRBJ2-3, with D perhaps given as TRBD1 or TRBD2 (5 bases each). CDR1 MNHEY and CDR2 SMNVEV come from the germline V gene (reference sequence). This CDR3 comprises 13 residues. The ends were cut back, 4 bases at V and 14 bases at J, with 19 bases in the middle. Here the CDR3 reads CASSSVGTVKVYF. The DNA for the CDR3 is TGTGCCAGCAGTTCTGTAGGGACCGTTAAGGTGTATTTT.

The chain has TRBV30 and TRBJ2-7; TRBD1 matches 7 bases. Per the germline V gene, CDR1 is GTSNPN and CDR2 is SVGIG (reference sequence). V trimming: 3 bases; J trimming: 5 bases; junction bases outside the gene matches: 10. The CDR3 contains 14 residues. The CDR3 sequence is CAWRQPGQNNEQYF. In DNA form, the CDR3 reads TGTGCCTGGAGGCAACCGGGACAGAACAACGAGCAGTACTTC. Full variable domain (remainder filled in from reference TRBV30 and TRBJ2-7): SQTIHQWPATLVQPVGSPLSLECTVEGTSNPNLYWYRQAAGRGLQLLFYSVGIGQISSEVPQNLSASRPQDRQFILSSKKLLLSDSGFYLCAWRQPGQNNEQYFGPGTRLTVT.

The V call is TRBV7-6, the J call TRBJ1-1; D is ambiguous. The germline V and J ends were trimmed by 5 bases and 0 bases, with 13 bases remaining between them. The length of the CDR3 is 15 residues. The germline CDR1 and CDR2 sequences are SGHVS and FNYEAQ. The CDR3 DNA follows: TGTGCCAGCAGCCTCGGGCGGGCACTGAACACTGAAGCTTTCTTT. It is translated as CASSLGRALNTEAFF.

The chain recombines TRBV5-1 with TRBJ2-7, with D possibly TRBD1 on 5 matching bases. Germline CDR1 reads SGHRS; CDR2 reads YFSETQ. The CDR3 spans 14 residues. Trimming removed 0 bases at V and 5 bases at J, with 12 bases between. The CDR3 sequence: CASSLAAGFHEQYF. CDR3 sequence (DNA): TGCGCCAGCAGCTTGGCCGCAGGGTTCCACGAGCAGTACTTC.

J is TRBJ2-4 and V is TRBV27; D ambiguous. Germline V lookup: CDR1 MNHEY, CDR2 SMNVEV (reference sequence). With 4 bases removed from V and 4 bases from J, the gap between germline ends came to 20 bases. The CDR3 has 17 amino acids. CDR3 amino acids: CASSSISFLTAKNIQYF. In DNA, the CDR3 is TGTGCCAGCAGTTCCATATCTTTTCTAACTGCGAAAAACATTCAGTACTTC.

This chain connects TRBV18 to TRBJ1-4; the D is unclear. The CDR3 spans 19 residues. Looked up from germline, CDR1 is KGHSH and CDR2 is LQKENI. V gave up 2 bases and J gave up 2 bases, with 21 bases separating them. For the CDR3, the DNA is TGTGCCAGCTCACCATCTCTTCTAACGGGCGATCGTACTAATGAAAAACTGTTTTTT. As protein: CASSPSLLTGDRTNEKLFF.

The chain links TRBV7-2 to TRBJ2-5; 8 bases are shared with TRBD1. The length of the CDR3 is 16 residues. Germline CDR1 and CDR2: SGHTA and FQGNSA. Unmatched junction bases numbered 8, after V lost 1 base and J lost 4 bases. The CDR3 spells CASSLVAGGRAETQYF. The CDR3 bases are TGTGCCAGCAGCTTAGTCGCAGGGGGCCGTGCAGAGACCCAGTACTTC.

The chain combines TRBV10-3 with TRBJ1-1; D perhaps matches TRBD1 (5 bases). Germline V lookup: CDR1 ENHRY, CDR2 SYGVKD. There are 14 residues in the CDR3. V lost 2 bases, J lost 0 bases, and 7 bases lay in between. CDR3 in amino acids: CAISEEGMNTEAFF. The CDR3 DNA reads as TGTGCCATCAGTGAGGAGGGGATGAACACTGAAGCTTTCTTT.

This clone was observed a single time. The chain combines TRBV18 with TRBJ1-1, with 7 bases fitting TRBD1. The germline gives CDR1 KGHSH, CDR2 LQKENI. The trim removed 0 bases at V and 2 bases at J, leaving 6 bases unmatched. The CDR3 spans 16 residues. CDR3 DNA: TGTGCCAGCTCACCACCCCGACAGGGAACCAACACTGAAGCTTTCTTT. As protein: CASSPPRQGTNTEAFF. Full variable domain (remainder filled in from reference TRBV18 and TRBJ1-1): NAGVMQNPRHLVRRRGQEARLRCSPMKGHSHVYWYRQLPEEGLKFMVYLQKENIIDESGMPKERFSAEFPKEGPSILRIQQVVRGDSAAYFCASSPPRQGTNTEAFFGQGTRLTVV.

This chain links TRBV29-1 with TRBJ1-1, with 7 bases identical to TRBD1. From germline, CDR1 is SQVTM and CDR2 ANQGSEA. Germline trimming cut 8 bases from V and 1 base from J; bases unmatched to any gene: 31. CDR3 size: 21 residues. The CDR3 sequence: CSTGPSSGQLRGATPNTEAFF. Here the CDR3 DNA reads TGCAGCACCGGCCCCTCCTCGGGACAGCTGAGGGGTGCCACTCCGAACACTGAAGCTTTCTTT.

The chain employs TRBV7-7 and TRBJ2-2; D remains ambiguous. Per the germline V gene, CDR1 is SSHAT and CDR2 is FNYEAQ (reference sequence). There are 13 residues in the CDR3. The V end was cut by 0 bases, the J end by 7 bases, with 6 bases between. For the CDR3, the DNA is TGTGCCAGCAGCTTAGCGTTAGGCGGGGAGCTGTTTTTT. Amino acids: CASSLALGGELFF.

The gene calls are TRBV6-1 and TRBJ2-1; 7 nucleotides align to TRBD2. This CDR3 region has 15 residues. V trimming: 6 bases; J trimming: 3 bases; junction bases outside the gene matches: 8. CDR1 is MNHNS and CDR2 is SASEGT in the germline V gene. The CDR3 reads CASRGRGGLYNEQFF. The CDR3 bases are TGTGCCAGCAGAGGCCGCGGGGGACTCTACAATGAGCAGTTCTTC.

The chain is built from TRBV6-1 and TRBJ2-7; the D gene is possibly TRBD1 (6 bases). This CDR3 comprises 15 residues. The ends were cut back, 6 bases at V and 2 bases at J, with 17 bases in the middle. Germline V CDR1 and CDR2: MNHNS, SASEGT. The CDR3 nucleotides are TGTGCCAGCAGAACCCCGGGACAAATAACCTACGAGCAGTACTTC. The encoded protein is CASRTPGQITYEQYF.

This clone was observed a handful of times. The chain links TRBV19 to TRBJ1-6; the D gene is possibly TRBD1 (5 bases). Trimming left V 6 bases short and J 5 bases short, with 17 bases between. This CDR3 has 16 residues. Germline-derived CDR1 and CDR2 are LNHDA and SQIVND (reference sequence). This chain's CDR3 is CASRRSQGADNSPLHF. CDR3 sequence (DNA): TGTGCCAGTAGGAGGTCCCAGGGTGCCGATAATTCACCCCTCCACTTT.

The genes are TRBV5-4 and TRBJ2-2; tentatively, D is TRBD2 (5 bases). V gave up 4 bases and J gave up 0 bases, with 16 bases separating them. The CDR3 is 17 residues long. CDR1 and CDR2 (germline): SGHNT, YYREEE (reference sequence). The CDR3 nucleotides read TGTGCCAGCAGCCAATTACTAGTTCCCGCGAACACCGGGGAGCTGTTTTTT. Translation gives CASSQLLVPANTGELFF.

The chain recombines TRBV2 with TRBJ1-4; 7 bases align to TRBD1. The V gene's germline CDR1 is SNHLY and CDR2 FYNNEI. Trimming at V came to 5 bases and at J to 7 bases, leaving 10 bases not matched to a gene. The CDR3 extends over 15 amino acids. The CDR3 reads CASSRWDSSSEKLFF. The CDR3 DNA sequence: TGTGCCAGCAGTCGTTGGGACAGTTCGAGTGAAAAACTGTTTTTT.

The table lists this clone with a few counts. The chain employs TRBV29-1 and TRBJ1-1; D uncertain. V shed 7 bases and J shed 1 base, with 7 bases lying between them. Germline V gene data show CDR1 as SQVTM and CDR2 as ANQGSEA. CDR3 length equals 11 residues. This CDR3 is CSGGENTEAFF. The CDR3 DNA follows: TGCAGCGGGGGAGAGAACACTGAAGCTTTCTTT.

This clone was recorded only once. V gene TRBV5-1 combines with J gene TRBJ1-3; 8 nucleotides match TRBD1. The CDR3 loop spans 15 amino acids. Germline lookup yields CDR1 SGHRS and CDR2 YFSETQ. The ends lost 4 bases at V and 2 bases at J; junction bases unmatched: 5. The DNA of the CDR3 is TGCGCCAGCAGCCTGGACAGGGCAACTGGAAACACCATATATTTT. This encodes CASSLDRATGNTIYF.

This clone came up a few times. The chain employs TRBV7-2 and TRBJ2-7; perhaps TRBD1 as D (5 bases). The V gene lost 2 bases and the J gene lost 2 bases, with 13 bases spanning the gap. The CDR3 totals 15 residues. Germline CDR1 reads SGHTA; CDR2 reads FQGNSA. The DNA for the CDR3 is TGTGCCAGCAGCTTAACCAGGACAATAACCTACGAGCAGTACTTC. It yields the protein CASSLTRTITYEQYF. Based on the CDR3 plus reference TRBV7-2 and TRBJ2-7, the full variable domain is GAGVSQSPSNKVTEKGKDVELRCDPISGHTALYWYRQSLGQGLEFLIYFQGNSAPDKSGLPSDRFSAERTGGSVSTLTIQRTQQEDSAVYLCASSLTRTITYEQYFGPGTRLTVT.

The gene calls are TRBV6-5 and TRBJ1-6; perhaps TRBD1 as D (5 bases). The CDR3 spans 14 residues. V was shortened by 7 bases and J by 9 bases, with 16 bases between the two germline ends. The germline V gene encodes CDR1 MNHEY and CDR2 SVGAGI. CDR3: CASTALGGGSPLHF. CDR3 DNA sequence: TGTGCCAGCACCGCTCTGGGGGGAGGTTCACCCCTCCACTTT.

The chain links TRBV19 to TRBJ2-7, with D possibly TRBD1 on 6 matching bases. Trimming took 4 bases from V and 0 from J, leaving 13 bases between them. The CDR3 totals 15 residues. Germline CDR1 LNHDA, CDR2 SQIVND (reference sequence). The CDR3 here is CASSSSGEISYEQYF. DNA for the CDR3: TGTGCCAGTAGTAGCTCAGGGGAAATCTCCTACGAGCAGTACTTC.

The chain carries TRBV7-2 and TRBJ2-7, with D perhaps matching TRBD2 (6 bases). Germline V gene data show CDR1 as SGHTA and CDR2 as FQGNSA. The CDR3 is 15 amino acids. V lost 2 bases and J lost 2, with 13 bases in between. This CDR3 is CASSLWRGGTYEQYF. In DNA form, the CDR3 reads TGTGCCAGCAGCTTATGGCGGGGAGGAACCTACGAGCAGTACTTC.

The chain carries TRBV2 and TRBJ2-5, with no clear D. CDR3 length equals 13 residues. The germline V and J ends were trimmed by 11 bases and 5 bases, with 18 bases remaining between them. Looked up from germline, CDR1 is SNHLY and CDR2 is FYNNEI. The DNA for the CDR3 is TGTGCCGGACGAGGCGGTCTGATTGAGACCCAGTACTTC. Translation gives CAGRGGLIETQYF.

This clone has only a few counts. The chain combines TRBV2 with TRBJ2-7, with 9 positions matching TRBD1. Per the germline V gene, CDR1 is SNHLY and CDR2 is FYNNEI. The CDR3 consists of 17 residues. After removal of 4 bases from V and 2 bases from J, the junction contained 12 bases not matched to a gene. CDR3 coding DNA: TGTGCCAGCAGTGCGGGTCCGGGACAGGGCCGTACCTACGAGCAGTACTTC. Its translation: CASSAGPGQGRTYEQYF.

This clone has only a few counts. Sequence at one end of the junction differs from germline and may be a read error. The CDR3 reads CASSQDGAPGEVWW. CDR3 in DNA: TGTGCCAGCAGCCAAGATGGGGCACCGGGTGAAGTTTGGTGG. This chain connects TRBV4-2 to TRBJ2-7, with D possibly matching TRBD1 (5 bases). The CDR3 has 14 residues. Germline V lookup: CDR1 LGHNA, CDR2 YNFKEQ.

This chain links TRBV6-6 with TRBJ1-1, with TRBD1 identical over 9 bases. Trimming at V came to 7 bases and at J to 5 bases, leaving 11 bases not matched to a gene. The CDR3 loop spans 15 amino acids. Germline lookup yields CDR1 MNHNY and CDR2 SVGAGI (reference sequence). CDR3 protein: CASILGTGSRTEAFF. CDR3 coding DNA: TGTGCCAGCATCCTCGGGACAGGGAGCCGAACTGAAGCTTTCTTT.

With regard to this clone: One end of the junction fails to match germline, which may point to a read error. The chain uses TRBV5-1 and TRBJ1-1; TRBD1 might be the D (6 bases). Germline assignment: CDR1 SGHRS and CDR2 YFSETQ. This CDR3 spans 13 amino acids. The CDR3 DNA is TGCGCCAGCACCTTGGTGGGGGGCGCCGAAGCTTTCTTT. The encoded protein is CASTLVGGAEAFF.

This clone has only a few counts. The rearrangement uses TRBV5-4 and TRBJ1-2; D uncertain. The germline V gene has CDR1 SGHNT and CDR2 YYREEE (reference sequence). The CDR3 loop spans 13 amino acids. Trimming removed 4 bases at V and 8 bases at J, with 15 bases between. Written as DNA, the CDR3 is TGTGCCAGCAGCAGCGGGCCGCCCGGGGGCTACACCTTC. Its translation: CASSSGPPGGYTF.